This T cell receptor (beta chain) appears in the sequencing data of a study of shared clonotypes between healthy human individuals. It was across several immunoSEQ plates that each subset's genomic DNA was evenly split. Assay used: immunoSEQ multiplex PCR; TCRdb lists only in-frame clones, some missing. The sample holds hundreds of thousands of clones, about 92% seen once. CD45RO-negative, CCR7-positively selected cells formed the naive CD8 fraction, excluding terminally differentiated effector memory CD45RA+ cells. The CDR3 covers 15 residues. V was shortened by 2 bases and J by 3 bases, with 11 bases between the two germline ends. CDR1 is MNHEY and CDR2 is SMNVEV in the germline V gene (reference sequence).

This clonotype originated in a man aged 25 to 40 in good health. The sample consisted of naive CD8+ T cells sorted from blood. The chain combines TRBV27 with TRBJ2-1; tentatively, D is TRBD2 (7 bases). The CDR3 sequence: CASSLGGAYYNEQFF. The DNA of the CDR3 is TGTGCCAGCAGTTTAGGGGGGGCCTACTACAATGAGCAGTTCTTC.